The following is a T cell receptor (beta chain) sequence with its context. Clones were sequenced by immunoSEQ multiplex PCR, and TCRdb holds only the in-frame ones, with some missing. The top ten hold roughly 23% of the sample, which has tens of thousands of clones, 82% seen once. This entry comes from a study of neoadjuvant nivolumab and ipilimumab in lung cancer. Trimming pared 4 bases from V and 4 bases from J, leaving 9 bases between. The germline gives CDR1 SGHNT, CDR2 YYREEE (reference sequence). The CDR3 runs 14 residues. The source was peripheral blood, collected before neoadjuvant nivolumab, alone or with ipilimumab. The sequence was collected from an adult with non-small cell lung cancer. The chain uses TRBV5-4 and TRBJ2-6, with D possibly matching TRBD1 (5 bases). DNA of the CDR3: TGTGCCAGCAGCCAGGGTGACGGGGCCAACGTCCTGACTTTC. Its protein is CASSQGDGANVLTF.